The rows below give T cell receptor beta chains drawn from one sample of a study of regulatory T cells in long-lasting Graves disease. One entry per CDR3 protein results from TCRdb running MiXCR on the multiplex PCR reads. Altogether about 420,000 distinct CDR3 sequences are present, about a quarter being singletons, with the ten largest covering approximately 28%. Sequences were derived from peripheral blood mononuclear cells (PBMCs), sampled when the disease was refractory, from a patient treated with antithyroid drugs. The receptors shown here come from a female donor with Graves disease. The CDR3 runs from the conserved cysteine through the conserved F or W. D genes are given only for firm matches. Rows give clone size only sometimes, using once, few, many, or a class for an expanded clone.

j_call | d_call | clone_size | v_call | cdr3_nt | cdr3_aa
TRBJ2-7 | TRBD1 | many | TRBV6-1 | TGTGCCAGCAAAGCTCGGACAGGAAATTCCTACGAGCAGTACTTC | CASKARTGNSYEQYF
TRBJ2-5 | - | many | TRBV11-2 | TGTGCCAGCAGCTCTAGGAGCCAAGAGACCCAGTACTTC | CASSSRSQETQYF
TRBJ1-1 | - | many | TRBV28 | TGTGCCAGCCGGACGCTGACCCTGAACACTGAAGCTTTCTTT | CASRTLTLNTEAFF
TRBJ1-1 | - | many | TRBV5-1 | TGCGCCAGCAGCTATAACAGGGCAGGCAACACTGAAGCTTTCTTT | CASSYNRAGNTEAFF
TRBJ1-1 | - | many | TRBV5-8 | TGTGCCAGCAGCTTGTCATTCGGCGGGAAGAACACTGAAGCTTTCTTT | CASSLSFGGKNTEAFF
TRBJ2-6 | TRBD2 | - | TRBV30 | TGTGCCTGGAGTACTCGCGGGGGGGCTGGGGCCAACGTCCTGACTTTC | CAWSTRGGAGANVLTF
TRBJ1-4 | - | - | TRBV6-9 | TGTGCCAGCAGTTACTTCGCAAGCTCGGGGGTGACCCCCCGGGAACTGTTTTTT | CASSYFASSGVTPRELFF
TRBJ2-7 | TRBD1 | few | TRBV5-1 | TGCGCCAGCAGCTTGGAAACCAGGGGGAACGAGCAGTACTTC | CASSLETRGNEQYF
TRBJ2-7 | - | - | TRBV27 | TGTGCCAGCGCCCCCTTCTTTACGACCTACGAGCAGTACTTC | CASAPFFTTYEQYF
TRBJ2-7 | - | - | TRBV27 | TGTGCCAGCAGTGTAATACAGGGTTACGAGCAGTACTTC | CASSVIQGYEQYF
TRBJ1-5 | - | many | TRBV28 | TGTGCCAGCAGTTTATCGGGGGGCGCGAGCAATCAGCCCCAGCATTTT | CASSLSGGASNQPQHF
TRBJ2-5 | - | few | TRBV13 | TGTGCCAGCAGCCCGGACCACCAAGAGACCCAGTACTTC | CASSPDHQETQYF
TRBJ2-5 | - | - | TRBV5-6 | TGTGCCAGCAGCCAAGACCTACAAGAGACCCAGTACTTC | CASSQDLQETQYF
TRBJ2-5 | TRBD1 | - | TRBV2 | TGTGCCAGCAGTGACCAGGGGGCCGGGGAGACCCAGTACTTC | CASSDQGAGETQYF
TRBJ1-2 | TRBD1 | few | TRBV19 | TGTGCCAGTAGTATAGTAACAGGGGGCTATGGCTACACCTTC | CASSIVTGGYGYTF
TRBJ2-6 | TRBD1 | many | TRBV2 | TGTGCCAGCAGTCCGACCGGGACAGGGGGCTTTGGGGCCAACGTCCTGACTTTC | CASSPTGTGGFGANVLTF
TRBJ2-1 | - | few | TRBV24-1 | TGTGCCACCAGTGAGGGGCGGGCAGGGCCCTACAATGAGCAGTTCTTC | CATSEGRAGPYNEQFF
TRBJ2-7 | TRBD2 | - | TRBV29-1 | TGCAGCGCCGTCCTAGGCGGCGGGAGGAGCTCCTACGAGCAGTACTTC | CSAVLGGGRSSYEQYF
TRBJ2-6 | - | few | TRBV18 | TGTGCCAGCTCACCACAGCCGGGACTCAACTCTGGGGCCAACGTCCTGACTTTC | CASSPQPGLNSGANVLTF
TRBJ2-7 | - | - | TRBV27 | TGTGCCAGCAGGGCAGTTAGCTCCTACGAGCAGTACTTC | CASRAVSSYEQYF
TRBJ1-4 | TRBD1 | - | TRBV29-1 | TGCGGCGTTCGCGACAGGGGAGGAACTAATGAAAAACTGTTTTTT | CGVRDRGGTNEKLFF
TRBJ1-1 | - | few | TRBV6-1 | TGTGCCAGCTCCACTGGGGTAGGGGCTTTCTTT | CASSTGVGAFF
TRBJ1-2 | TRBD1 | many | TRBV2 | TGTGCCAGCACAGAACAGGGGCCCTCCTATGGCTACACCTTC | CASTEQGPSYGYTF
TRBJ2-3 | TRBD2 | - | TRBV20-1 | TGCAGTGCTAGTGCGGGGGGCTCAGCGGAAAACACAGATACGCAGTATTTT | CSASAGGSAENTDTQYF
TRBJ1-5 | TRBD1 | - | TRBV6-2/TRBV6-3 | TGTGCCAGCAGTACTCGGGACAGCGCTTTCAATCAGCCCCAGCATTTT | CASSTRDSAFNQPQHF
TRBJ2-1 | - | few | TRBV28 | TGTGCCAGCAGTTTTCGGCCTAATAATGAGCAGTTCTTC | CASSFRPNNEQFF
TRBJ1-4 | - | - | TRBV7-9 | TGTGCCAGCAGCTTAGGGAAAACTAATGAAAAACTGTTTTTT | CASSLGKTNEKLFF
TRBJ1-2 | - | - | TRBV19 | TGTGCCAGTAGTATAGATCTCGTAGGCCGCTATGGCTACACCTTC | CASSIDLVGRYGYTF
TRBJ1-3 | - | many | TRBV7-2 | TGTGCCAGCAGCTTAGCGCAGGGGAACACCATATATTTT | CASSLAQGNTIYF
TRBJ2-7 | TRBD1 | - | TRBV19 | TGTGCCAGTAGTTTCTCCGGGACAGCCTCCTACGAGCAGTACTTC | CASSFSGTASYEQYF
TRBJ1-5 | TRBD1 | - | TRBV5-1 | TGCGCCAGCAGTTCCGGGACAGATGGTAATCAGCCCCAGCATTTT | CASSSGTDGNQPQHF
TRBJ2-2 | - | - | TRBV7-3 | TGTGCCAGCAGCTTACTCCCTATCGGAGTAGGGAACACCGGGGAGCTGTTTTTT | CASSLLPIGVGNTGELFF
TRBJ2-2 | TRBD2 | few | TRBV6-1 | TGTGCCAGCAGAGATAGCGGGAGGGCCGTAGGGGAGCTGTTTTTT | CASRDSGRAVGELFF
TRBJ1-2 | TRBD1 | - | TRBV28 | TGTGCCAGCAGTTTGGGGACAGGGGGCATGGCTGGCTACACCTTC | CASSLGTGGMAGYTF
TRBJ1-2 | TRBD1 | many | TRBV25-1 | TGTGCCAGCAGCGAAGGGACAGGGGTTAACTATGGCTACACCTTC | CASSEGTGVNYGYTF
TRBJ1-2 | - | - | TRBV6-1 | TGTGCCAGCAGTAAACAAGGCCGCGATGGCTACACCTTC | CASSKQGRDGYTF
TRBJ2-7 | - | few | TRBV6-1 | TGTGCCACCAGTGGGACCCCAAATAGCTACGAGCAGTACTTC | CATSGTPNSYEQYF
TRBJ2-7 | TRBD1 | - | TRBV6-1 | TGTGCCAGCGCTAGATTGGGGACAGGATCCTACGAGCAGTACTTC | CASARLGTGSYEQYF
TRBJ2-7 | TRBD2 | few | TRBV6-1 | TGTGCCAGTGCTCAAGGACTAGCTAGTTACGAGCAGTACTTC | CASAQGLASYEQYF